Below, one T cell receptor beta chain is given with its context. The data were obtained in a study of PD-1 blockade in mismatch repair-deficient tumors. Produced via immunoSEQ multiplex PCR; TCRdb's table is partial and in-frame only. The table lists more than 15,000 clones, roughly 83% of them singletons. The V gene's germline CDR1 is GTSNPN and CDR2 SVGIG (reference sequence). This CDR3 spans 16 amino acids. V lost 3 bases, J lost 8 bases, and 25 bases lay in between. This sequence originates from an adult with mismatch repair-deficient cancer. The sequences come from PBMCs, collected before pembrolizumab treatment. The chain couples TRBV30 to TRBJ1-2, with D perhaps TRBD1 (5 bases). The chain's CDR3 is CAWSEMRPGPRGGYTF. CDR3 in DNA: TGTGCCTGGAGCGAAATGAGACCGGGACCCCGTGGAGGCTACACCTTC.